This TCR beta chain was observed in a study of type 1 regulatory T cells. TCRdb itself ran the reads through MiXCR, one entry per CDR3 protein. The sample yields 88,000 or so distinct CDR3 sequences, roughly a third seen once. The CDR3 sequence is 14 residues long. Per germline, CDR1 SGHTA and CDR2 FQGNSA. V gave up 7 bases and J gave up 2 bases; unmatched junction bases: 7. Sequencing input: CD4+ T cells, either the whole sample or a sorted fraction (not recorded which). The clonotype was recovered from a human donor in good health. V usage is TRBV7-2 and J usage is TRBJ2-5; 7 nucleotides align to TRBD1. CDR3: CASTQGTVQETQYF. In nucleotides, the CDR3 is TGTGCCAGCACCCAGGGGACAGTACAAGAGACCCAGTACTTC.